This T cell receptor (beta chain) comes out of a study of regulatory T cells in long-lasting Graves disease. Documented time point: newly diagnosed GD, antithyroid drugs for less than 3 months. PBMCs were the source of the RNA used for TCR sequencing. Building the TCR beta libraries relied on iRepertoire HTBI primers, and CDR3 regions underwent Arm-PCR. TCRdb reprocessed the multiplex PCR reads with MiXCR, giving one entry per CDR3 protein. The sample has some 600,000 distinct CDR3 sequences, roughly 16% seen once. V was shortened by 0 bases and J by 3 bases, with 11 bases between the two germline ends. Germline values: CDR1 DFQATT, CDR2 SNEGSKA (reference sequence). The CDR3 is 14 amino acids. This clonotype was seen ten or more times. This sample was shared with a second study, whose subject was T cells in Graves' hyperthyroidism and ophthalmopathy. As reported in that work: The TCR CDR3 was amplified in a first-round RT-PCR using the HTBI primer set. Most expanded thyroid clonotypes above 0.001 recurred in blood.

The sample consisted of peripheral blood mononuclear cells (PBMCs), taken at new diagnosis, from a patient treated with antithyroid drugs. This TCR derives from a man aged 18 to 30 with Graves disease. This chain links TRBV20-1 with TRBJ1-1; tentatively, D is TRBD1 (6 bases). The CDR3 DNA reads TGCAGTGCTAGAGATGATACAGGGTACACTGAAGCTTTCTTT. Translation: CSARDDTGYTEAFF.